This is a list of T cell receptor beta chains from one sample in a study of control samples from healthy donors and cancer patients. Measured with immunoSEQ multiplex PCR; TCRdb has only the in-frame clones, and not every one. The table includes 40,000 to 55,000 clones, 70% to 90% detected once. The material sequenced was PBMCs. The receptors were gathered from a woman aged 60-70 years with lung cancer. Each CDR3 is given with its conserved first and last residue. D genes are given only for firm matches.

v_gene	j_gene	len	d_gene	CDR3aa	CDR3nt
TRBV19	TRBJ1-5	17	NA	CASSIDLAGRTNQPQHF	TGTGCCAGTAGTATAGATCTGGCGGGACGGACCAATCAGCCCCAGCATTTT
TRBV7-3	TRBJ2-1	15	NA	CASSVGASSYNEQFF	TGTGCCAGCAGCGTTGGGGCTAGCTCCTACAATGAGCAGTTCTTC
TRBV11-3	TRBJ1-1	12	TRBD1	CASSLYQGGAFF	TGTGCCAGCAGCTTGTACCAGGGGGGAGCTTTCTTT
TRBV10-3	TRBJ2-3	13	NA	CAISAGVAKAQYF	TGTGCCATCAGTGCAGGGGTGGCGAAGGCGCAGTATTTT
TRBV5-1	TRBJ1-5	16	NA	CASSLGTDRGNQPQHF	TGCGCCAGCAGCTTGGGTACGGATAGGGGGAATCAGCCCCAGCATTTT
TRBV21-1	TRBJ1-1	17	NA	CASSKVEGAFRNTEAFF	TGTGCCAGCAGCAAAGTAGAGGGGGCATTCCGGAACACTGAAGCTTTCTTT
TRBV3-1/TRBV3-2	TRBJ2-5	15	NA	CASSQDMESGETQYF	TGTGCCAGCAGCCAAGACATGGAGAGCGGGGAGACCCAGTACTTC
TRBV10-3	TRBJ2-1	15	TRBD2	CAIRGTSGRMDEQFF	TGTGCCATCAGGGGGACTAGCGGGAGGATGGATGAGCAGTTCTTC
TRBV9	TRBJ1-4	16	NA	CASSVGQGSTNEKLFF	TGTGCCAGCAGCGTGGGGCAGGGGTCGACTAATGAAAAACTGTTTTTT
TRBV5-1	TRBJ2-2	16	TRBD2	CASSSGTSGSTGELFF	TGCGCCAGCAGCTCCGGGACTAGCGGGAGTACCGGGGAGCTGTTTTTT
TRBV6-5	TRBJ2-1	14	NA	CASNRPQGPNEQFF	TGTGCCAGCAATCGCCCACAGGGACCCAATGAGCAGTTCTTC
TRBV18	TRBJ2-2	14	TRBD1	CASPGTVNTGELFF	TGTGCCAGCCCCGGGACAGTGAACACCGGGGAGCTGTTTTTT
TRBV29-1	TRBJ1-6	15	TRBD1	CSARWDSSYNSPLHF	TGCAGCGCAAGATGGGACAGCTCCTATAATTCACCCCTCCACTTT
TRBV11-3	TRBJ1-3	15	TRBD1	CASSSLQGSGNTIYF	TGTGCCAGCAGCTCCTTACAGGGGTCTGGAAACACCATATATTTT
TRBV6-1	TRBJ1-1	10	NA	CASSEMNAFF	TGTGCCAGCAGTGAAATGAACGCTTTCTTT
TRBV6-4	TRBJ2-1	14	NA	CASSRELANNEQFF	TGTGCCAGCAGTCGTGAACTAGCCAACAATGAGCAGTTCTTC